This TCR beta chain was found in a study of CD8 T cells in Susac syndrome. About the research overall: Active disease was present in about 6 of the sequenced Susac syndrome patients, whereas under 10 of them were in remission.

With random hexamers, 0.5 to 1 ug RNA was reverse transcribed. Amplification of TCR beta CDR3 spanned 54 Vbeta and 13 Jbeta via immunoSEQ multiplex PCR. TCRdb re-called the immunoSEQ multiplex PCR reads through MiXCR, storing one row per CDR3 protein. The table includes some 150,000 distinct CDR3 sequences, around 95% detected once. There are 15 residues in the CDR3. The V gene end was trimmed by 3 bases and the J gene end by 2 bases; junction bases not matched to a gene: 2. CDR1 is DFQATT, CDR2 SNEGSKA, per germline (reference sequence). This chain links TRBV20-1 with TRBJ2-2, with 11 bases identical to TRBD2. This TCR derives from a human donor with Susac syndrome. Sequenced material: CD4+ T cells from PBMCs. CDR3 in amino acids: CSARTSGANTGELFF. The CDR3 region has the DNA TGCAGTGCTAGGACTAGCGGGGCTAACACCGGGGAGCTGTTTTTT.